The sample holds one count of the clone carrying this T cell receptor beta chain. Its antigen is undetermined. An end of the junction differs from the germline gene, which may be a read error. The sample carries other DNA sequences with the same CDR3. This record comes from a study of Tregs in tolerant kidney transplant recipients. Turning to the study itself: CD4+CD25+CD127- cells came from approximately three-day belatacept mixed lymphocyte reactions, some with approximately five-day graft donor restimulation.

The table came from immunoSEQ multiplex PCR; TCRdb's copy has only in-frame clones and leaves some out. The sample has just under 45,000 clones, roughly 96% seen once; the top ten hold approximately 0.39%. The CDR3 covers 15 residues. Germline V CDR1 and CDR2: KGHSH, LQKENI. The sequencing input was Tregs from blood cultured with allogeneic cells. V gene TRBV18 combines with J gene TRBJ2-3, with 8 bases lining up with TRBD1. This TCR was sampled from a human donor in good health. The CDR3 here is CASSLDRGAEDTQYF. CDR3 bases: TGTGCCAGCTCCCTTGACAGGGGCGCAGAAGATACGCAATATTTT. The full variable domain, its missing parts supplied by reference TRBV18 and TRBJ2-3, is NAGVMQNPRHLVRRRGQEARLRCSPMKGHSHVYWYRQLPEEGLKFMVYLQKENIIDESGMPKERFSAEFPKEGPSILRIQQVVRGDSAAYFCASSLDRGAEDTQYFGPGTRLTVL.